This TCR beta chain was sequenced for a study of blood T cells in healthy people across ages. CDR1 and CDR2 from the germline V gene are SEHNR and FQNEAQ (reference sequence). The V and J ends lost 3 bases and 3 bases respectively, with 9 bases between them. The CDR3 has 14 residues. A second roughly 6 to 11 cycle PCR used barcoded and J-beta primers. TCRdb processed the 5' RACE reads anew with MiXCR; each CDR3 protein has one entry. This table holds about 1,500,000 distinct CDR3 sequences, 28% found once. Study-level findings and limits: Older age went with lower TCR beta diversity per million T cells, in a roughly linear way.

A word on this clonotype: No antigen is known for it.

The chain joins TRBV7-9 to TRBJ2-1; D call uncertain. Sequencing input: blood. The sequence was obtained from a woman aged 25 to 39 in good health. The CDR3 sequence is CASSLVSIYNEQFF. CDR3 DNA: TGTGCCAGCAGCTTGGTCTCGATCTACAATGAGCAGTTCTTC.